A selection of T cell receptor beta chains follows, all from one sample in a study of patients and donors after allogeneic stem cell transplantation. TCRdb re-derived calls from the RT-PCR reads in MiXCR, one entry per CDR3 protein. The repertoire consists of about a million distinct CDR3 sequences, with under 20% occurring once and the leading ten covering about 6%. The specimen was blood, either unsorted or a sorted T cell fraction (not recorded which). Every receptor here comes from a human donor who was either an allogeneic HSCT recipient or a stem cell or donor lymphocyte infusion donor (not recorded which). It is not recorded whose cells these are; they may come from a transplant donor. The CDR3 runs from the conserved cysteine through the conserved F or W. The order of the fields is J gene, clone size, V gene, CDR3 protein. The size field is filled for only some rows; it gives once, few, many or a size class.

j_gene: TRBJ2-2
abundance: NA
v_gene: TRBV5-6
CDR3aa: CASSLEGLAGLNTGELFF

j_gene: TRBJ2-2
abundance: NA
v_gene: TRBV6-5
CDR3aa: CASSYPLPDAGELFF

j_gene: TRBJ1-1
abundance: few
v_gene: TRBV7-2
CDR3aa: CASSPQTGRNTEAFF

j_gene: TRBJ1-4
abundance: few
v_gene: TRBV5-1
CDR3aa: CASSLSGAANEKLFF

j_gene: TRBJ1-2
abundance: NA
v_gene: TRBV20-1
CDR3aa: CSARSPQGSGYTF

j_gene: TRBJ1-4
abundance: few
v_gene: TRBV4-1
CDR3aa: CASSPLGLASEKLFF

j_gene: TRBJ2-3
abundance: NA
v_gene: TRBV7-6
CDR3aa: CASNVGTSFTDTQYF

j_gene: TRBJ2-2
abundance: few
v_gene: TRBV20-1
CDR3aa: CSANGFVGGELFF

j_gene: TRBJ1-1
abundance: NA
v_gene: TRBV7-3
CDR3aa: CASSPPRPNTEAFF

j_gene: TRBJ2-3
abundance: few
v_gene: TRBV20-1
CDR3aa: CSARNSGAEDTQYF

j_gene: TRBJ2-5
abundance: few
v_gene: TRBV3-1
CDR3aa: CASSRGVTSETQYF

j_gene: TRBJ2-7
abundance: few
v_gene: TRBV5-8
CDR3aa: CASSLPGTAYSYEQYF

j_gene: TRBJ1-6
abundance: NA
v_gene: TRBV5-1
CDR3aa: CASSPYPQGGNSPLHF

j_gene: TRBJ1-2
abundance: NA
v_gene: TRBV4-3
CDR3aa: CASSHETSGATNYGYTF

j_gene: TRBJ1-1
abundance: few
v_gene: TRBV4-1
CDR3aa: CASSQVSDLLMNTEAFF

j_gene: TRBJ2-7
abundance: NA
v_gene: TRBV3-1
CDR3aa: CASSQGTGVSYEQYF

j_gene: TRBJ2-7
abundance: NA
v_gene: TRBV5-6
CDR3aa: CASSCRDGGFYEQYF

j_gene: TRBJ2-1
abundance: NA
v_gene: TRBV5-1
CDR3aa: CASSLWGQGGSEQFF

j_gene: TRBJ1-2
abundance: NA
v_gene: TRBV6-5
CDR3aa: CASSYLSGQTNYGYTF

j_gene: TRBJ2-5
abundance: NA
v_gene: TRBV12-3/TRBV12-4
CDR3aa: CASGPPTSSAGETQYF

j_gene: TRBJ2-5
abundance: many
v_gene: TRBV29-1
CDR3aa: CSVEGGVQETQYF

j_gene: TRBJ1-1
abundance: NA
v_gene: TRBV2
CDR3aa: CASSERPAGPTEAFF

j_gene: TRBJ1-5
abundance: NA
v_gene: TRBV7-3
CDR3aa: CASSLRTGYRQPQHF

j_gene: TRBJ1-1
abundance: few
v_gene: TRBV29-1
CDR3aa: CSGGGGQGPTEAFF

j_gene: TRBJ2-1
abundance: many
v_gene: TRBV20-1
CDR3aa: CSARGPKGLPQFF